This entry lists 16 T cell receptor beta chains sequenced from one sample in a study of blood T cell repertoires in COVID-19. This table comes from immunoSEQ multiplex PCR, and its TCRdb copy is limited to in-frame clones, with some not included. Of approximately 270,000 clones listed, around 90% are singletons. Sequences were obtained from peripheral blood. The receptors stem from a man aged 80 or over with acute or convalescent COVID-19.

J is TRBJ1-5 and V is TRBV28, with D possibly TRBD1 on 6 matching bases. Looked up from germline, CDR1 is MDHEN and CDR2 is SYDVKM. V was clipped by 6 bases and J by 3 bases, with 21 bases between them. This CDR3 is 17 amino acids long. In nucleotides, the CDR3 is TGTGCCAGCAGGCCTGGGTCGGGACAACTATACAATCAGCCCCAGCATTTT. Its protein product is CASRPGSGQLYNQPQHF.

The rearrangement uses TRBV11-2 and TRBJ2-1, with TRBD1 matching 10 bases. Germline V lookup: CDR1 SGHAT, CDR2 FQNNGV. The J segment lost 7 bases and the V segment lost 4 bases, leaving 4 bases of the junction unmatched. The CDR3 runs to 14 residues. The CDR3 coding sequence is TGTGCCAGCAGCTCCGGACAGGGGGGAAATGAGCAGTTCTTC. It codes for CASSSGQGGNEQFF.

V gene TRBV6-5 combines with J gene TRBJ2-7; D is perhaps TRBD2 (6 bases). Trimming cost V 5 bases and J 4 bases, with 18 bases left between them. This CDR3 comprises 15 residues. Germline CDR1 and CDR2: MNHEY and SVGAGI. CDR3 region: CASSPIWGVQYEQYF. As DNA, the CDR3 is TGTGCCAGCAGTCCTATATGGGGGGTCCAGTACGAGCAGTACTTC.

The sample holds one count of this clone. This chain links TRBV18 with TRBJ2-1, with D possibly matching TRBD2 (6 bases). The CDR3 loop spans 14 amino acids. V lost 5 bases and J lost 5, with 13 bases in between. Germline V gives CDR1 KGHSH, CDR2 LQKENI. The CDR3 region has the DNA TGTGCCAGCTCAGGTCCGACTAGTGACAATGAGCAGTTCTTC. This codes for CASSGPTSDNEQFF.

The chain employs TRBV3-1 (or the pseudogene TRBV3-2) and TRBJ2-5, with TRBD1 as a possible D gene (6 bases). V lost 5 bases, J lost 4 bases, and 14 bases lay in between. The CDR3 totals 14 residues. Germline V gene data show CDR1 as LGHDT and CDR2 as YNNKEL (reference sequence). Here the CDR3 reads CASSVHRGGETQYF. Here the CDR3 DNA reads TGTGCCAGCAGCGTTCACAGAGGGGGAGAGACCCAGTACTTC.

This clone came up once. V is TRBV6-4 and J is TRBJ1-1, with TRBD1 identical over 8 bases. Germline V gene lookup returns CDR1 MRHNA and CDR2 SNTAGT. The length of the CDR3 is 14 residues. V shed 6 bases, J shed 1 base, and the junction held 4 bases outside the gene matches. The CDR3 reads CASRRQGTNTEAFF. The CDR3 DNA sequence: TGTGCCAGCAGGAGACAGGGGACGAACACTGAAGCTTTCTTT.

This clone was counted once. V and J are TRBV19 and TRBJ2-5; TRBD1 might be the D (6 bases). Trimming removed 3 bases at V and 3 bases at J, with 14 bases between. In germline, CDR1 is LNHDA, CDR2 SQIVND (reference sequence). The CDR3 sequence is 15 residues long. The CDR3 sequence is CASSIQGRREETQYF. The CDR3 DNA reads as TGTGCCAGTAGTATCCAGGGGCGTCGGGAAGAGACCCAGTACTTC.

DNA of the CDR3: TGTGCCAGTAGTGTCAACAGGGATTCTAGCACAGATACGCAGTATTTT. This translates into CASSVNRDSSTDTQYF. The genes are TRBV19 and TRBJ2-3, with D tentatively TRBD1 (6 bases). The CDR3 contains 16 residues. V gave up 5 bases and J gave up 0 bases, with 15 bases separating them. Germline values: CDR1 LNHDA, CDR2 SQIVND (reference sequence).

This sequence joins TRBV3-1 (or the pseudogene TRBV3-2) and TRBJ2-1, with D possibly matching TRBD2 (5 bases). Trimming cost V 5 bases and J 5 bases, with 7 bases left between them. Germline lookup yields CDR1 LGHDT and CDR2 YNNKEL (reference sequence). The CDR3 sequence is 12 residues long. CDR3 amino acids: CASSYGDNEQFF. The CDR3 nucleotides read TGTGCCAGCAGCTACGGGGACAATGAGCAGTTCTTC.

This chain links TRBV27 with TRBJ2-1, with D possibly being TRBD2 (6 bases). Germline CDR1 reads MNHEY; CDR2 reads SMNVEV (reference sequence). The CDR3 runs 15 residues. Trimming removed 0 bases at V and 4 bases at J, with 10 bases between. In DNA form, the CDR3 reads TGTGCCAGCAGTTTATCTAGCGGTCAATACAATGAGCAGTTCTTC. As protein: CASSLSSGQYNEQFF.

The gene calls are TRBV12-5 and TRBJ2-2; 8 positions match TRBD1. Germline V gene lookup returns CDR1 LGHNT and CDR2 FRNRAP. Trimming took 1 base from V and 7 from J; bases not matched to a gene: 5. This CDR3 region has 15 residues. DNA for the CDR3: TGTGCTAGTGGTTTGGACGGACAGGGCGGCGGGGAGCTGTTTTTT. Protein sequence: CASGLDGQGGGELFF.

This clone was counted only a few times. The rearrangement uses TRBV13 and TRBJ1-3; D ambiguous. This CDR3 spans 17 amino acids. Trimming left V 1 base short and J 2 bases short, with 15 bases between. Germline V gives CDR1 PRHDT, CDR2 FYEKMQ (reference sequence). CDR3 protein: CASSLEAIGSTGNTIYF. Here the CDR3 DNA reads TGTGCCAGCAGCTTAGAGGCTATCGGGAGCACTGGAAACACCATATATTTT.

The genes are TRBV27 and TRBJ1-2; 7 bases line up with TRBD1. The CDR3 sequence is 12 residues long. Per the germline V gene, CDR1 is MNHEY and CDR2 is SMNVEV (reference sequence). V shed 5 bases and J 11 bases; nucleotides not matched to a gene: 8. The CDR3 protein is CASSPGDRPYTF. The CDR3 DNA is TGTGCCAGCAGTCCAGGGGACAGACCTTACACCTTC.

V and J are TRBV28 and TRBJ2-5, with TRBD2 identical over 11 bases. V gave up 1 base and J gave up 4 bases; unmatched junction bases: 2. The germline V gene has CDR1 MDHEN and CDR2 SYDVKM. The CDR3 length is 15 residues. CDR3 amino acids: CASSLLTSGRETQYF. In nucleotides, the CDR3 is TGTGCCAGCAGTTTATTAACTAGCGGGAGAGAGACCCAGTACTTC.

The V and J genes are TRBV7-2 and TRBJ2-7; 8 nucleotides align to TRBD1. The junction had 10 bases not matched to a gene; V was cut back by 1 base and J by 5 bases. This CDR3 contains 16 residues. CDR1 is SGHTA and CDR2 is FQGNSA in the germline V gene. CDR3 amino acids: CASSLVPGRGLNEQYF. The CDR3 coding sequence is TGTGCCAGCAGCTTAGTCCCCGGCAGGGGGCTGAACGAGCAGTACTTC.

V usage is TRBV4-3 and J usage is TRBJ2-7; TRBD1 agrees at 9 bases. This CDR3 spans 15 amino acids. J lost 4 bases, V lost 0 bases, and 4 bases had no gene match. Germline V CDR1 and CDR2: LGHNA, YSLEER. The CDR3 coding sequence is TGCGCCAGCAGCCAAGACACAGGGGGCGGGTACGAGCAGTACTTC. This gives the protein CASSQDTGGGYEQYF.